What follows are 23 T cell receptor beta chains derived from one specimen sequenced in a study of OX40 agonist ivuxolimab in advanced cancers. The library was produced with the immunoSEQ multiplex PCR assay. TCRdb re-hosts the immuneACCESS table, in-frame sequences only. Its copies lack some clones; in the studies checked, an unresolved V gene accounts for under half of them, and the cause for the rest is not known. The sample records tens of thousands of clones, around 80% of which are singletons. The leading ten clones occupy 5.5% to 7% of the sample. Sequenced here: CD4+ or CD8+ T cells sorted from blood, sampled in a trial of the OX40 agonist ivuxolimab. Receptors were obtained from an adult with an advanced solid tumor such as melanoma, head and neck, liver or kidney cancer.

The rearrangement joins TRBV19 to TRBJ1-2; D call uncertain. The germline V gene encodes CDR1 LNHDA and CDR2 SQIVND (reference sequence). The CDR3 totals 11 residues. The V end was cut by 7 bases, the J end by 5 bases, with 8 bases between. The CDR3 spells CASTRGYGYTF. As DNA, the CDR3 is TGTGCCAGTACCCGAGGGTATGGCTACACCTTC.

The chain recombines TRBV9 with TRBJ2-7; 8 bases are shared with TRBD1. Germline V gene sequence: CDR1 SGDLS, CDR2 YYNGEE. CDR3 length: 15 residues. Trimming at V came to 0 bases and at J to 6 bases, leaving 8 bases not matched to a gene. CDR3 in DNA: TGTGCCAGCAGCGTAGAGGGCCAGGGGGCGGCCGAGCAGTACTTC. This translates into CASSVEGQGAAEQYF.

The J gene is TRBJ1-4, the V gene TRBV14, with D uncertain. Germline V gives CDR1 SGHDN, CDR2 FVKESK. With 4 bases removed from V and 8 bases from J, the gap between germline ends came to 20 bases. This CDR3 has 16 amino acids. CDR3: CASSPQRAGRFEKLFF. In DNA, the CDR3 is TGTGCCAGCAGCCCACAAAGGGCAGGAAGATTCGAAAAACTGTTTTTT.

The CDR3 is CASSPLGGDTGGEQFF. Here the CDR3 DNA reads TGTGCCAGCAGCCCCCTAGGCGGGGATACGGGAGGTGAGCAGTTCTTC. The gene calls are TRBV11-3 and TRBJ2-1; 7 positions agree with TRBD2. Germline CDR1 is SGHNT and CDR2 is YENEEA. J gave up 9 bases and V 5 bases, and 16 bases lay outside the gene matches. CDR3 length equals 16 residues.

The rearrangement joins TRBV2 to TRBJ1-1, with D possibly matching TRBD1 (6 bases). Between the trimmed V and J ends, which lost 1 base and 8 bases, there was a span of 11 bases. CDR1 is SNHLY and CDR2 is FYNNEI in the germline V gene. The CDR3 extends over 13 amino acids. The CDR3 DNA sequence: TGTGCCAGCAGTGAAGATGGCAGGGGCGAAGCTTTCTTT. This codes for CASSEDGRGEAFF. The complete variable domain, with remaining parts taken from reference TRBV2 and TRBJ1-1, reads EPEVTQTPSHQVTQMGQEVILRCVPISNHLYFYWYRQILGQKVEFLVSFYNNEISEKSEIFDDQFSVERPDGSNFTLKIRSTKLEDSAMYFCASSEDGRGEAFFGQGTRLTVV.

This sequence joins TRBV5-1 and TRBJ1-1; 7 bases line up with TRBD1. The CDR3 has 15 amino acids. V dropped 4 bases and J dropped 1; count of bases not matched to a gene: 7. Germline loops: CDR1 SGHRS, CDR2 YFSETQ. Here the CDR3 reads CASSLRQGTNTEAFF. The CDR3 DNA sequence: TGCGCCAGCAGCCTAAGACAGGGTACGAACACTGAAGCTTTCTTT. The entire variable domain, with the rest obtained from reference TRBV5-1 and TRBJ1-1, is as follows: KAGVTQTPRYLIKTRGQQVTLSCSPISGHRSVSWYQQTPGQGLQFLFEYFSETQRNKGNFPGRFSGRQFSNSRSEMNVSTLELGDSALYLCASSLRQGTNTEAFFGQGTRLTVV.

The CDR3 DNA reads as TGTGCCAGCTCACCGATAGGCTTGCCAGATCAGCCCCAGCATTTT. As protein: CASSPIGLPDQPQHF. V is TRBV18 and J is TRBJ1-5, with D unclear. The CDR3 sequence is 15 residues long. Germline CDR1 is KGHSH and CDR2 is LQKENI. Trimming left V 3 bases short and J 5 bases short, with 14 bases between.

The rearrangement joins TRBV6-6 to TRBJ2-5; D may be TRBD1 (6 bases). Per the germline V gene, CDR1 is MNHNY and CDR2 is SVGAGI (reference sequence). The V end was cut by 6 bases, the J end by 3 bases, with 14 bases between. This CDR3 contains 14 residues. CDR3 residues: CASSRSNREETQYF. CDR3 coding DNA: TGTGCCAGCAGCCGGTCTAACAGGGAAGAGACCCAGTACTTC.

This clone came up a few times. The rearrangement uses TRBV2 and TRBJ2-1, with TRBD2 matching 13 bases. This CDR3 has 18 amino acids. Germline assignment: CDR1 SNHLY and CDR2 FYNNEI. The V and J ends lost 4 bases and 8 bases, in that order; junction bases with no gene match: 14. For the CDR3, the DNA is TGTGCCAGCAGTGTCACTAGCGGGAGGGTCCACCGCAGGGATGAGCAGTTCTTC. Protein sequence: CASSVTSGRVHRRDEQFF.

The chain links TRBV2 to TRBJ1-3; a weak D match, TRBD1 (5 bases). V lost 4 bases to trimming and J lost 0 bases, with 22 bases between them. Germline CDR1 is SNHLY and CDR2 is FYNNEI. The CDR3 has 19 residues. CDR3 DNA: TGTGCCAGCAGTGGTAGGATCTGGACACAGGCTCCCTCTGGAAACACCATATATTTT. Protein sequence: CASSGRIWTQAPSGNTIYF. The full variable domain, with the rest looked up from reference TRBV2 and TRBJ1-3, is EPEVTQTPSHQVTQMGQEVILRCVPISNHLYFYWYRQILGQKVEFLVSFYNNEISEKSEIFDDQFSVERPDGSNFTLKIRSTKLEDSAMYFCASSGRIWTQAPSGNTIYFGEGSWLTVV.

V gene TRBV5-6 combines with J gene TRBJ2-5; a weak D match, TRBD1 (5 bases). V was pared by 2 bases and J by 7 bases, with 6 bases between. CDR1 is SGHDT and CDR2 is YYEEEE in the germline V gene. The CDR3 totals 11 residues. CDR3 DNA sequence: TGTGCCAGCAGCTTACAGGCGACCCAGTACTTC. Protein sequence: CASSLQATQYF.

The rearrangement links TRBV6-5 to TRBJ2-7; D is uncertain. Germline CDR1 reads MNHEY; CDR2 reads SVGAGI. The CDR3 contains 12 residues. V was clipped by 6 bases and J by 4 bases, with 10 bases between them. The CDR3 nucleotides read TGTGCCAGCAGCGGCAGACTTTACGAGCAGTACTTC. This gives the protein CASSGRLYEQYF.

V usage is TRBV5-1 and J usage is TRBJ1-4; 11 nucleotides align to TRBD1. Germline loops: CDR1 SGHRS, CDR2 YFSETQ. This CDR3 has 16 amino acids. The V gene end was trimmed by 2 bases and the J gene end by 7 bases; junction bases not matched to a gene: 7. Here the CDR3 DNA reads TGCGCCAGCAGCTTACGGACAGGGGGCCCTGGTGAAAAACTGTTTTTT. It is translated as CASSLRTGGPGEKLFF. Based on the CDR3 plus reference TRBV5-1 and TRBJ1-4, the full variable domain is KAGVTQTPRYLIKTRGQQVTLSCSPISGHRSVSWYQQTPGQGLQFLFEYFSETQRNKGNFPGRFSGRQFSNSRSEMNVSTLELGDSALYLCASSLRTGGPGEKLFFGSGTQLSVL.

The rearrangement joins TRBV18 to TRBJ2-2; 7 nucleotides agree with TRBD1. J was trimmed by 0 bases and V by 1 base; bases with no gene match: 2. Germline V gives CDR1 KGHSH, CDR2 LQKENI. The CDR3 has 16 amino acids. This CDR3 is CASSPRGTANTGELFF. The DNA for the CDR3 is TGTGCCAGCTCACCACGTGGGACAGCGAACACCGGGGAGCTGTTTTTT.

The genes are TRBV19 and TRBJ2-7; D might be TRBD1 (5 bases). The V and J ends lost 6 bases and 3 bases respectively, with 12 bases between them. This CDR3 is 13 amino acids long. The germline gives CDR1 LNHDA, CDR2 SQIVND (reference sequence). The DNA of the CDR3 is TGTGCCAGTAGGGGAACAGGATACTACGAGCAGTACTTC. Its translation: CASRGTGYYEQYF.

Worth noting for this clone: The junction does not match germline at one end; this may be a read error. The genes are TRBV7-7 and TRBJ2-5, with 10 nucleotides matching TRBD2. The germline CDR1 and CDR2 sequences are SSHAT and FNYEAQ (reference sequence). The CDR3 is 14 amino acids. The CDR3 protein is CASSFRLAGETQYF. The DNA for the CDR3 is TGTGCTAGCAGCTTCCGACTAGCGGGAGAGACCCAGTACTTC.

The CDR3 reads CASSYGGGNSGNTIYF. In DNA form, the CDR3 reads TGTGCCAGCAGTTACGGCGGGGGCAACTCTGGAAACACCATATATTTT. This chain links TRBV6-5 with TRBJ1-3; possibly TRBD1 for D (6 bases). Germline V gene lookup returns CDR1 MNHEY and CDR2 SVGAGI. This CDR3 is built from 16 residues. Trimming shortened V by 2 bases and J by 0 bases, and 11 bases separated the two germline ends.

The chain couples TRBV28 to TRBJ2-2; tentatively, D is TRBD1 (5 bases). The V gene lost 6 bases and the J gene lost 6 bases, with 14 bases spanning the gap. The CDR3 loop spans 14 amino acids. Germline V lookup: CDR1 MDHEN, CDR2 SYDVKM. CDR3 sequence (DNA): TGTGCCAGCAGCTCGACAGATCCCCCCGGGGAGCTGTTTTTT. Its translation is CASSSTDPPGELFF.

The chain combines TRBV25-1 with TRBJ2-5; 7 nucleotides agree with TRBD1. CDR1 is MGHDK, CDR2 SYGVNS, per germline. V lost 4 bases, J lost 2 bases, and 7 bases stayed unmatched. The CDR3 is made up of 15 amino acids. The CDR3 nucleotides are TGTGCCAGCAGTGGGTACAGGGGAAATCAAGAGACCCAGTACTTC. It yields the protein CASSGYRGNQETQYF.

The chain recombines TRBV6-6 with TRBJ1-4, with D perhaps TRBD1 (5 bases). The germline V gene has CDR1 MNHNY and CDR2 SVGAGI (reference sequence). V lost 6 bases and J lost 7, with 12 bases in between. The CDR3 has 13 amino acids. This CDR3 reads CASRRGSGEKLFF. In DNA form, the CDR3 reads TGTGCCAGCAGGCGGGGGAGCGGTGAAAAACTGTTTTTT.

The J gene is TRBJ1-2, the V gene TRBV10-3, with TRBD1 identical over 7 bases. The V segment lost 2 bases and the J segment 6 bases; nucleotides outside the gene matches: 12. Germline V gene sequence: CDR1 ENHRY, CDR2 SYGVKD. The CDR3 runs 16 residues. CDR3 loop: CAISENLDRLGNGYTF. The CDR3 DNA reads as TGTGCCATCAGTGAGAATTTGGACAGGCTGGGGAATGGCTACACCTTC.

This chain joins TRBV28 and TRBJ1-2; tentative D call: TRBD1 (5 bases). There are 14 residues in the CDR3. Germline assignment: CDR1 MDHEN and CDR2 SYDVKM. Trimming shortened V by 3 bases and J by 0 bases, and 8 bases separated the two germline ends. This chain's CDR3 is CASSFDSSNYGYTF. In DNA form, the CDR3 reads TGTGCCAGCAGTTTTGACAGCTCTAACTATGGCTACACCTTC.

V is TRBV4-1 and J is TRBJ1-1, with unresolved D. The CDR3 loop spans 14 amino acids. Trimming removed 1 base from V and 0 bases from J, with 6 bases in between. From germline, CDR1 is MGHRA and CDR2 YSYEKL. CDR3 nucleotide sequence: TGCGCCAGCAGCCAAGGTTTGGTGAACACTGAAGCTTTCTTT. Translated: CASSQGLVNTEAFF.